The next 9 T cell receptor beta chains were all read from a single sample in a study of T cell clonality in common variable immunodeficiency. Assay used: immunoSEQ multiplex PCR; TCRdb lists only in-frame clones, some missing. The sample presents tens of thousands of clones, none singletons. The sequenced material came from peripheral blood mononuclear cells. These receptors were taken from a person aged 18 to 69 in good health.

This clone has at least ten counts. CDR3: CASSPDRTFNYGYTF. The part of the CDR3 DNA that was read is TGTGCCAGCAGCCCAGACAGGACCTTTAACTATGGC. The rearrangement links TRBV7-2 to TRBJ1-2, with a possible D match to TRBD1 (6 bases). From the germline J gene comes the end of the CDR3, since the read stops 3 residues before it. Germline V CDR1 and CDR2: SGHTA, FQGNSA. The CDR3 is 15 residues long. The ends were cut back, 5 bases at V and 1 base at J, with 14 bases in the middle.

This clone was seen a handful of times. The CDR3 end is not reached by the read, which stops 3 residues before it; the germline J gene fills it in. The rearrangement uses TRBV19 and TRBJ1-1; possibly TRBD1 for D (5 bases). V lost 2 bases and J lost 1, with 17 bases in between. Germline V gene data show CDR1 as LNHDA and CDR2 as SQIVND (reference sequence). The CDR3 runs 17 residues. The covered CDR3 bases are TGTGCCAGTAGTATAAGTTCGGGGGGATTCGGGAACACTGAA. Translation: CASSISSGGFGNTE. The CDR3 as a whole reads CASSISSGGFGNTEAFF.

This clone has at least ten counts. The CDR3 end lies 3 residues beyond the end of the read and is filled in from the germline J gene. V is TRBV19 and J is TRBJ2-7, with a weak D call TRBD2 (7 bases). The V and J ends lost 1 base and 2 bases respectively, with 12 bases between them. This CDR3 comprises 15 residues. CDR1 is LNHDA and CDR2 is SQIVND in the germline V gene (reference sequence). The CDR3 sequence is CASSIGGGGAYEQYF. CDR3 DNA, as far as it was read: TGTGCCAGTAGTATAGGAGGGGGGGGAGCCTACGAG.

This clone was found many times. With the read ending 3 residues before the CDR3 end, the germline J gene is used to fill in that end. The genes are TRBV5-1 and TRBJ2-4, with 9 positions matching TRBD1. The CDR3 is made up of 12 amino acids. Germline CDR1 is SGHRS and CDR2 is YFSETQ. V lost 5 bases to trimming and J lost 8 bases; unmatched junction nucleotides: 2. CDR3 DNA (partial): TGCGCCAGCAGAGACAGGGGGGACATT. Translated: CASRDRGDI. From start to end, the CDR3 is CASRDRGDIQYF. Looking up the rest from reference TRBV5-1 and TRBJ2-4 gives the full variable domain: KAGVTQTPRYLIKTRGQQVTLSCSPISGHRSVSWYQQTPGQGLQFLFEYFSETQRNKGNFPGRFSGRQFSNSRSEMNVSTLELGDSALYLCASRDRGDIQYFGAGTRLSVL.

At least ten counts were recorded for this clone. The read ends 3 residues early relative to the CDR3; the germline J gene fills the gap. The V and J genes are TRBV27 and TRBJ2-7; 9 nucleotides line up with TRBD1. The trim removed 5 bases at V and 3 bases at J, leaving 5 bases unmatched. The CDR3 consists of 14 residues. CDR1 and CDR2 from the germline V gene are MNHEY and SMNVEV (reference sequence). Incomplete CDR3 DNA: TGTGCCAGCAGTATCGGACAGGGGATCTACGAG. Its protein product is CASSIGQGIYE. The whole CDR3 protein reads CASSIGQGIYEQYF.

This clone came up many times. The read gets to within 3 residues of the CDR3 end, and the germline J gene fills in the rest. The genes are TRBV9 and TRBJ2-7, with 7 bases aligning to TRBD2. V was pared by 0 bases and J by 2 bases, with 2 bases of the junction left unmatched. Looked up from germline, CDR1 is SGDLS and CDR2 is YYNGEE. This CDR3 comprises 14 residues. The CDR3 sequence is CASSVGGGTYEQYF. The DNA read from the CDR3 is TGTGCCAGCAGCGTAGGCGGGGGAACCTACGAG. Using reference TRBV9 and TRBJ2-7 for the parts outside the CDR3, the full variable domain is DSGVTQTPKHLITATGQRVTLRCSPRSGDLSVYWYQQSLDQGLQFLIQYYNGEERAKGNILERFSAQQFPDLHSELNLSSLELGDSALYFCASSVGGGTYEQYFGPGTRLTVT.

This clone appeared many times. The observed sequence ends 3 residues before the CDR3 terminus, with the missing tail filled in from the germline J gene. V gene TRBV28 combines with J gene TRBJ2-5; 9 bases are shared with TRBD1. Germline CDR1 MDHEN, CDR2 SYDVKM. V lost 5 bases and J lost 4; bases outside the gene matches: 8. There are 15 residues in the CDR3. CDR3: CASSPRTGVGETQYF. Incomplete CDR3 DNA: TGTGCCAGCAGTCCACGGACAGGGGTCGGAGAGACC.

This clone turned up a few times. The missing CDR3 end, 3 residues past where the read stops, is filled in from the germline J gene. J is TRBJ2-3 and V is TRBV19, with D maybe TRBD2 (9 bases). Trimming stripped 6 bases from V and 4 bases from J, with 17 bases between. The V gene's germline CDR1 is LNHDA and CDR2 SQIVND (reference sequence). The length of the CDR3 is 15 residues. CDR3 residues: CASSRGPSGADTQYF. The part of the CDR3 DNA that was read is TGTGCCAGTAGCAGGGGGCCTAGCGGGGCAGATACG.

This clone appeared many times. The read stops 3 residues short of the end of the CDR3; the missing end is completed from the germline J gene. This chain links TRBV20-1 with TRBJ1-2; 7 nucleotides agree with TRBD1. This CDR3 region has 15 residues. V was pared by 0 bases and J by 4 bases, with 8 bases of the junction left unmatched. Germline V lookup: CDR1 DFQATT, CDR2 SNEGSKA (reference sequence). The CDR3 bases that were read are TGCAGTGCTAGAGAGGGGGGACAGATACTCTATGGC. Its protein is CSAREGGQILYG. The whole CDR3 reads CSAREGGQILYGYTF.